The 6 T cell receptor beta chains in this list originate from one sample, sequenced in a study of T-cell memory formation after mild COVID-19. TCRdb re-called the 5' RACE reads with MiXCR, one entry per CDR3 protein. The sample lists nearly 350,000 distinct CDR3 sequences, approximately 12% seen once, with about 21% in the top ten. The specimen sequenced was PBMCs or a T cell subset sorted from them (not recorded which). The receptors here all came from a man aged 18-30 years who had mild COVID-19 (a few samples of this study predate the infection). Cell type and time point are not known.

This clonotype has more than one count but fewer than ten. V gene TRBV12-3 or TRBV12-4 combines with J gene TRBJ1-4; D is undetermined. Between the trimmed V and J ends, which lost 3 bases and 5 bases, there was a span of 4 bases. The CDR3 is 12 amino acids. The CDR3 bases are TGTGCCAGCAGTTTTCTCAATGAAAAACTGTTTTTT. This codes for CASSFLNEKLFF.

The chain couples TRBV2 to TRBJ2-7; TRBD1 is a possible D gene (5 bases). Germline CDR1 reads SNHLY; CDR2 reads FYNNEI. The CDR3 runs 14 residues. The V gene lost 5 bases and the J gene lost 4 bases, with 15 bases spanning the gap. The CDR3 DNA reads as TGTGCCAGCAGTCTTTCAGGGCCGTGGTACGAGCAGTACTTC. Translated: CASSLSGPWYEQYF.

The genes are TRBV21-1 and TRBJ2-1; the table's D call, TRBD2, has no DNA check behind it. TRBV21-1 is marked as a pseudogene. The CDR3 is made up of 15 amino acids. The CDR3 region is CASSPRLRTRNEQFF. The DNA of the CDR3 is TGTGCCAGCAGCCCCCGACTGAGGACTCGGAATGAGCAGTTCTTC.

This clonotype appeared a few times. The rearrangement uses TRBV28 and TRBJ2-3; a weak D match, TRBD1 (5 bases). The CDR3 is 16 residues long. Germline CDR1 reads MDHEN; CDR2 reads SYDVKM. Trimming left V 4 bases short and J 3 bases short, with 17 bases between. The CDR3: CASSSGLTTLTDTQYF. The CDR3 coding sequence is TGTGCCAGCAGTTCAGGGTTGACAACTCTTACAGATACGCAGTATTTT.

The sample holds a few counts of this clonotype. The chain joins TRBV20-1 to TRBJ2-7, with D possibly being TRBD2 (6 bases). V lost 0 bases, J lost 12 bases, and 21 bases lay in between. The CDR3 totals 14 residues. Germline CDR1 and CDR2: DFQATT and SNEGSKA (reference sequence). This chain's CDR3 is CSAREGVRGETRYF. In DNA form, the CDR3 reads TGCAGTGCTAGAGAAGGGGTGCGGGGAGAGACGCGGTACTTC.

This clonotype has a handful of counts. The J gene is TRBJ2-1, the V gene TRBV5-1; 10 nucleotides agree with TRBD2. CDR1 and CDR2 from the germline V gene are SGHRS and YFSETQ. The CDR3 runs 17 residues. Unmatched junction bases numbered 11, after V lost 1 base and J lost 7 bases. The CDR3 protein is CASSLPSGGGAGNEQFF. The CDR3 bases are TGCGCCAGCAGCTTGCCTAGCGGGGGTGGTGCTGGTAATGAGCAGTTCTTC.